The rows below give T cell receptor beta chains drawn from one sample of a study of T cell responses to AZD1222 COVID-19 vaccine. The assay was immunoSEQ multiplex PCR, and TCRdb's table has in-frame clones only and misses some. The sample lists approximately 130,000 clones, 93% occurring once. Sequenced material: peripheral blood, taken on day 0 of AZD1222 vaccination. The receptors shown here come from an adult in good health. Each CDR3 is given with its conserved first and last residue. D genes are given only for firm matches. The size of a clone is reported for some rows only, either as once, few or many, or as a class for expanded clones.

>TRBJ2-2|TRBV6-5|TRBD2|.
CASSYWRGATTGELFF
TGTGCCAGCAGTTACTGGCGGGGGGCCACTACCGGGGAGCTGTTTTTT
>TRBJ1-1|TRBV18|TRBD1|.
CASSPKTGGFNTEAFF
TGTGCCAGCTCACCAAAGACAGGGGGCTTTAACACTGAAGCTTTCTTT
>TRBJ1-2|TRBV2|.|few
CASSELGISYGYTF
TGTGCCAGCAGTGAATTGGGGATTAGCTATGGCTACACCTTC
>TRBJ1-1|TRBV9|.|.
CASSAGGNTEAFF
TGTGCCAGCAGCGCGGGTGGGAACACTGAAGCTTTCTTT
>TRBJ1-1|TRBV19|.|once
CASSIMQGEAFF
TGTGCCAGTAGTATAATGCAAGGGGAGGCTTTCTTT
>TRBJ1-5|TRBV18|TRBD1|.
CASSPGQFQPQHF
TGTGCCAGCTCACCGGGACAGTTCCAGCCCCAGCATTTT
>TRBJ1-2|TRBV5-4|TRBD1|.
CASSFDRGRRTNYGYTF
TGTGCCAGCAGCTTCGACAGGGGGAGGAGGACTAACTATGGCTACACCTTC
>TRBJ2-7|TRBV6-5|.|.
CASTPEIIREQYF
TGTGCCAGCACCCCCGAGATCATCCGCGAGCAGTACTTC
>TRBJ2-7|TRBV4-1|.|.
CASSLRGEGTSYEQYF
TGCGCCAGCAGCCTAAGGGGGGAGGGCACATCCTACGAGCAGTACTTC
>TRBJ1-1|TRBV13|TRBD1|.
CASSLSGQGGWNTEAFF
TGTGCCAGCAGCTTATCAGGACAGGGAGGTTGGAACACTGAAGCTTTCTTT
>TRBJ1-2|TRBV29-1|.|.
CSVEDQPPSGWEGYTF
TGCAGCGTTGAAGATCAGCCGCCGTCTGGATGGGAGGGCTACACCTTC
>TRBJ1-2|TRBV5-6|.|.
CASSLVADYGYTF
TGTGCCAGCAGCTTGGTAGCAGACTATGGCTACACCTTC
>TRBJ1-4|TRBV24-1|.|once
CATTTPFWTALSEKLFF
TGTGCCACCACTACTCCCTTTTGGACAGCCCTCAGTGAAAAACTGTTTTTT
>TRBJ1-2|TRBV27|.|.
CASSLSWSHGGYTF
TGTGCCAGCAGTTTATCGTGGTCACACGGGGGCTACACCTTC
>TRBJ1-5|TRBV19|.|.
CASSLVQGPGHF
TGTGCCAGTAGTCTTGTCCAGGGGCCAGGGCATTTT
>TRBJ1-1|TRBV6-6|.|.
CASRQGGERAFF
TGTGCCAGCAGGCAGGGTGGGGAAAGAGCTTTCTTT
>TRBJ1-2|TRBV7-9|TRBD1|.
CASSPRQGVDGYTF
TGTGCCAGCAGCCCCAGACAGGGAGTGGATGGCTACACCTTC
>TRBJ1-6|TRBV6-5|.|.
CASSSLNWPLHF
TGTGCCAGCAGTTCCCTGAATTGGCCCCTCCACTTT
>TRBJ2-2|TRBV19|.|.
CASSIRQFNTGELFF
TGTGCCAGTAGTATAAGACAGTTCAACACCGGGGAGCTGTTTTTT
>TRBJ1-2|TRBV5-4|.|.
CASSLDSYGYTF
TGTGCCAGCAGCTTGGACAGCTATGGCTACACCTTC
>TRBJ2-5|TRBV18|.|few
CASSPRQREETQYF
TGTGCCAGCTCACCACGGCAGCGGGAAGAGACCCAGTACTTC
>TRBJ2-5|TRBV6-5|.|.
CASRQQGGETQYF
TGTGCCAGCAGACAACAGGGAGGAGAGACCCAGTACTTC
>TRBJ2-2|TRBV18|.|.
CASSNANTGELFF
TGTGCCAGCTCCAATGCGAACACCGGGGAGCTGTTTTTT